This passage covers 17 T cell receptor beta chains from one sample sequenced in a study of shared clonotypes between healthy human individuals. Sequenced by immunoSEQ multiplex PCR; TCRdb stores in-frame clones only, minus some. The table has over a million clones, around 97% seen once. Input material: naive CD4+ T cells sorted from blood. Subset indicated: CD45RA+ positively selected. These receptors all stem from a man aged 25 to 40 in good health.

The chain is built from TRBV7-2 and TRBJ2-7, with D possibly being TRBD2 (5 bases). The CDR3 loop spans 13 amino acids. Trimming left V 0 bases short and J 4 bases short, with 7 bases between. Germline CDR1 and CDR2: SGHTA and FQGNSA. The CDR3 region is CASSLAREYEQYF. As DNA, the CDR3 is TGTGCCAGCAGCTTAGCGAGGGAGTACGAGCAGTACTTC.

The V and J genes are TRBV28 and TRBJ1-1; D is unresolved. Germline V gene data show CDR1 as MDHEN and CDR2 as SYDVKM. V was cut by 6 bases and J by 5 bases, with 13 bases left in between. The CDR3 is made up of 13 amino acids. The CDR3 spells CASRSAGRTEAFF. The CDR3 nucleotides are TGTGCCAGCAGGTCCGCAGGCCGTACTGAAGCTTTCTTT.

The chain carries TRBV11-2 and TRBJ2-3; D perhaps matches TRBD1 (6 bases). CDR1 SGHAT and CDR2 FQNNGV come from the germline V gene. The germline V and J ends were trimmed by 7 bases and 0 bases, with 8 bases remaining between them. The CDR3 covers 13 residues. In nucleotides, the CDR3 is TGTGCCAGCAAGACAGGAAGCACAGATACGCAGTATTTT. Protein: CASKTGSTDTQYF.

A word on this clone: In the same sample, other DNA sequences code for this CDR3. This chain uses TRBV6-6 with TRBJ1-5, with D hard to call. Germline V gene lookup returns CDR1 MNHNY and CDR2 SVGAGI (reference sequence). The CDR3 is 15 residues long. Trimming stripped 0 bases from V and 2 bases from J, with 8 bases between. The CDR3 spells CASSYSSGGNQPQHF. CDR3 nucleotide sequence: TGTGCCAGCAGTTACTCGTCCGGAGGCAATCAGCCCCAGCATTTT.

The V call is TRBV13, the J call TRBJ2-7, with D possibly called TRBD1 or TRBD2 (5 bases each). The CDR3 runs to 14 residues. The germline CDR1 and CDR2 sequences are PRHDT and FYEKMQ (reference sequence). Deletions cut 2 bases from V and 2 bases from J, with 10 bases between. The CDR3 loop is CASSLWGPTYEQYF. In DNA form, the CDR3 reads TGTGCCAGCAGCTTATGGGGACCGACCTACGAGCAGTACTTC.

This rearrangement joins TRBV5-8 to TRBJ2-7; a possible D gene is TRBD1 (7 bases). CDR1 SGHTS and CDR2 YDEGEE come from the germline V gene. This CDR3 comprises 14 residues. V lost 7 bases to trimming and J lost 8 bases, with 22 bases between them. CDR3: CASGYRGGKTKQYF. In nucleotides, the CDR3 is TGTGCCAGCGGGTACAGGGGAGGAAAAACGAAGCAGTACTTC. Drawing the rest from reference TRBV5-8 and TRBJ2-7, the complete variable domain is EAGVTQSPTHLIKTRGQQATLRCSPISGHTSVYWYQQALGLGLQFLLWYDEGEERNRGNFPPRFSGRQFPNYSSELNVNALELEDSALYLCASGYRGGKTKQYFGPGTRLTVT.

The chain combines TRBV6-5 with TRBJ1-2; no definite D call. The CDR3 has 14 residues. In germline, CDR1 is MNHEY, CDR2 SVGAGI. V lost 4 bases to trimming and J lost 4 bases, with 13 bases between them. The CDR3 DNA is TGTGCCAGCAGTTGGCAGGCCTCTACCTATGGCTACACCTTC. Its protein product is CASSWQASTYGYTF.

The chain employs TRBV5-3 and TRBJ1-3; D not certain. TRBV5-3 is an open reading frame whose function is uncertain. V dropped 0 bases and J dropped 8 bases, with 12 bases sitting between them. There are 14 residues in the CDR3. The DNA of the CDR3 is TGTGCCAGAAGCTTGGTGGCGGGAAAGTACACCATATATTTT. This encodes CARSLVAGKYTIYF.

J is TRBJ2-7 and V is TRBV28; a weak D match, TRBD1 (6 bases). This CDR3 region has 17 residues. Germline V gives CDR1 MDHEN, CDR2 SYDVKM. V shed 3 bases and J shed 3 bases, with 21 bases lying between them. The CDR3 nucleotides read TGTGCCAGCAGTTTGAGTCAAACAGGGTTCGGATACTACGAGCAGTACTTC. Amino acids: CASSLSQTGFGYYEQYF.

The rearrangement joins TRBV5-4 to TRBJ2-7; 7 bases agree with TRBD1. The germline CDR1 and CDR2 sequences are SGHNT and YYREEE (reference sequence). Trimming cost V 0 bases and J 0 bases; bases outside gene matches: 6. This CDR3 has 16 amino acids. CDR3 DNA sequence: TGTGCCAGCAGCTTGGGACAGGGTATGAGCTCCTACGAGCAGTACTTC. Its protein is CASSLGQGMSSYEQYF.

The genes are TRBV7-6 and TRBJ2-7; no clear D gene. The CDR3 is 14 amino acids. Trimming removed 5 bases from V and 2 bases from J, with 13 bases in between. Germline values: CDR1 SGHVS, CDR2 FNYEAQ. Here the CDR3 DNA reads TGTGCCAGCAGCCCAGAGGCGATTCCCTACGAGCAGTACTTC. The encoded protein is CASSPEAIPYEQYF. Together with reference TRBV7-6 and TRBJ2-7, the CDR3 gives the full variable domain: GAGVSQSPRYKVTKRGQDVALRCDPISGHVSLYWYRQALGQGPEFLTYFNYEAQQDKSGLPNDRFSAERPEGSISTLTIQRTEQRDSAMYRCASSPEAIPYEQYFGPGTRLTVT.

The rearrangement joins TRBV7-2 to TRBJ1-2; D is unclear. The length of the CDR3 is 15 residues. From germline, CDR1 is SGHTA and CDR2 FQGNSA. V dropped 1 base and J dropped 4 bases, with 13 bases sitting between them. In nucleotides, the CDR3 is TGTGCCAGCAGCTTAGGGCGGACTTTAACCTATGGCTACACCTTC. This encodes CASSLGRTLTYGYTF. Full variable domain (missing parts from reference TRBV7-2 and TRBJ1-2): GAGVSQSPSNKVTEKGKDVELRCDPISGHTALYWYRQSLGQGLEFLIYFQGNSAPDKSGLPSDRFSAERTGGSVSTLTIQRTQQEDSAVYLCASSLGRTLTYGYTFGSGTRLTVV.

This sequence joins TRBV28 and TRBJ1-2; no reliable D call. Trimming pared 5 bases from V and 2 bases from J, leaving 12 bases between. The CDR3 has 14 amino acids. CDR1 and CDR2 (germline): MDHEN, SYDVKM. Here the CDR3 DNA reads TGTGCCAGCAGTGCGGACTCAACGAACTATGGCTACACCTTC. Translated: CASSADSTNYGYTF.

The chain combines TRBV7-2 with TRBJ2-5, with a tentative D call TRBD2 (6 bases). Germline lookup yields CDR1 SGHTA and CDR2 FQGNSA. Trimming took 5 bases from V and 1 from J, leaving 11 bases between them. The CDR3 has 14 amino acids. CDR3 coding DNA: TGTGCCAGCAGCGCCTCCGGGGGCCAAGAGACCCAGTACTTC. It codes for CASSASGGQETQYF. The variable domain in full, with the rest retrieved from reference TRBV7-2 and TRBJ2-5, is GAGVSQSPSNKVTEKGKDVELRCDPISGHTALYWYRQSLGQGLEFLIYFQGNSAPDKSGLPSDRFSAERTGGSVSTLTIQRTQQEDSAVYLCASSASGGQETQYFGPGTRLLVL.

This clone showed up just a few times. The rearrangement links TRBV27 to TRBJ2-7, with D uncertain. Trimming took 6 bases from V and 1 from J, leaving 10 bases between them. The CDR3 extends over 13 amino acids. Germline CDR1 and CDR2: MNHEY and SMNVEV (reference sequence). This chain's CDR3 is CASRGAASYEQYF. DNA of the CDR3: TGTGCCAGCAGAGGAGCCGCATCCTACGAGCAGTACTTC.

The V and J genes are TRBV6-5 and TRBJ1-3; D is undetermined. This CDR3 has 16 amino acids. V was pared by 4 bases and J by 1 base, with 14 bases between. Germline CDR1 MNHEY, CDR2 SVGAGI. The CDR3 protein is CASSSAKGLSGNTIYF. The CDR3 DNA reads TGTGCCAGCAGTTCCGCCAAAGGACTTTCTGGAAACACCATATATTTT.

CDR3 DNA sequence: TGTGCCAGCAGCGCTATCCGGGACACGGGAAGGGGTCTATATACGCAGTATTTT. This translates into CASSAIRDTGRGLYTQYF. The chain joins TRBV11-2 to TRBJ2-3; D may be TRBD1 (6 bases). Germline CDR1 reads SGHAT; CDR2 reads FQNNGV. CDR3 length: 18 amino acids. V lost 5 bases, J lost 7 bases, and 28 bases lay in between.